This T cell receptor beta chain stems from a study of beta chain features in type 1 diabetes. A word on this clone: The antigen remains undetermined.

Overall study results and limits: There was a moderate but significant shortening of TCRB CDR3s in all four CD4+ subsets of Type 1 diabetes patients.

V lost 2 bases, J lost 10 bases, and 0 bases stayed unmatched. CDR3 size: 12 residues. From germline, CDR1 is MDHEN and CDR2 SYDVKM. The sequenced template was cDNA made from the entire isolated RNA. Sequenced by immunoSEQ multiplex PCR; TCRdb stores in-frame clones only, minus some. The sample lists 250,000 to 300,000 clones, 24% seen once, with approximately 0.011% in the top ten. The sequence derives from a woman in her 30s with type 1 diabetes. Sequences were obtained from naive CD4+ T cells from blood. The rearrangement joins TRBV28 to TRBJ2-1; 9 bases align to TRBD1. CDR3 coding DNA: TGTGCCAGCAGTTTAGACAGGGGGGAGCAGTTCTTC. It yields the protein CASSLDRGEQFF.